These 9 T cell receptor beta chains were sequenced from one sample in a study of T cell repertoires in cytomegalovirus infection. TCRdb independently ran MiXCR on the reads; one entry per CDR3 protein. Of 60,000 to 80,000 distinct CDR3 sequences in the sample, about 19% are singletons; the top ten hold roughly 73%. For these TCRs, the target antigens are not known. The material was CD8+ T cells from cultured PBMCs, obtained from culture after CMV antigen stimulation. Receptor source: a human donor in good health (CMV status not recorded). Some clones in this sample may be carry-over from other donors' samples.

This clonotype was found a few times. The chain is built from TRBV7-6 and TRBJ2-7; 8 bases map to TRBD1. CDR1 SGHVS and CDR2 FNYEAQ come from the germline V gene. There are 12 residues in the CDR3. V trimming: 9 bases; J trimming: 7 bases; junction bases outside the gene matches: 8. The CDR3 reads CARSRTGWEQYF. The CDR3 nucleotides read TGTGCCAGAAGCCGGACAGGGTGGGAGCAGTACTTC.

This clonotype was picked up a small number of times. The chain has TRBV7-6 and TRBJ2-7; D uncertain. Looked up from germline, CDR1 is SGHVS and CDR2 is FNYEAQ. This CDR3 comprises 13 residues. Trimming removed 6 bases from V and 5 bases from J, with 14 bases in between. The CDR3 loop reads CASRSDPLHEQYF. CDR3 sequence (DNA): TGTGCCAGCAGGTCCGACCCCCTTCACGAGCAGTACTTC.

This clonotype appeared many times. The chain combines TRBV7-2 with TRBJ2-7; perhaps TRBD2 as D (5 bases). Germline CDR1 is SGHTA and CDR2 is FQGNSA. CDR3 length equals 14 residues. The V gene lost 2 bases and the J gene lost 2 bases, with 10 bases spanning the gap. As DNA, the CDR3 is TGTGCCAGCAGCTTAAATAGACTAACCTACGAGCAGTACTTC. Translating it yields CASSLNRLTYEQYF.

Regarding this clonotype: Germline is not matched at one junction end, which may reflect a read error. The chain employs TRBV5-1 and TRBJ2-7; 7 bases match TRBD1. The CDR3 has 15 amino acids. The germline CDR1 and CDR2 sequences are SGHRS and YFSETQ. As DNA, the CDR3 is TGCACCAGCAGCTTGGGTTGGGACAGACAATACGAGCAGTACTTC. Protein product: CTSSLGWDRQYEQYF. The whole variable domain, filled in from reference TRBV5-1 and TRBJ2-7, reads KAGVTQTPRYLIKTRGQQVTLSCSPISGHRSVSWYQQTPGQGLQFLFEYFSETQRNKGNFPGRFSGRQFSNSRSEMNVSTLELGDSALYLCTSSLGWDRQYEQYFGPGTRLTVT.

The genes are TRBV4-1 and TRBJ2-3, with D possibly TRBD2 on 7 matching bases. V shed 3 bases and J shed 4 bases, with 23 bases lying between them. Germline V lookup: CDR1 MGHRA, CDR2 YSYEKL. This CDR3 region has 18 residues. CDR3 sequence reads: CASSHPTAGGRNPDTQYF. CDR3 DNA: TGCGCCAGCAGCCACCCCACGGCCGGGGGGCGTAATCCAGATACGCAGTATTTT.

The V call is TRBV7-8, the J call TRBJ1-5, with D possibly being TRBD1 (5 bases). V was shortened by 4 bases and J by 2 bases, with 15 bases between the two germline ends. Per the germline V gene, CDR1 is SGHVS and CDR2 is FQNEAQ. CDR3 length equals 16 residues. The CDR3 loop is CASSSTGVLGNQPQHF. CDR3 bases: TGTGCCAGCAGCTCCACAGGTGTCCTGGGCAATCAGCCCCAGCATTTT.

The chain couples TRBV6-5 to TRBJ2-2; 9 positions agree with TRBD1. Germline V gives CDR1 MNHEY, CDR2 SVGAGI. The CDR3 runs to 16 residues. J lost 6 bases, V lost 2 bases, and 7 bases had no gene match. The CDR3 sequence: CASSYVYRGQAGELFF. In DNA form, the CDR3 reads TGTGCCAGCAGTTACGTCTACAGGGGGCAGGCCGGGGAGCTGTTTTTT.

This clonotype has a handful of counts. Here the CDR3 reads CASSPPGGLNTGELFF. CDR3 DNA sequence: TGTGCCAGCAGTCCCCCCGGGGGGCTTAACACCGGGGAGCTGTTTTTT. The chain couples TRBV12-3 or TRBV12-4 to TRBJ2-2, with a weak D call TRBD2 (7 bases). The V and J ends lost 5 bases and 2 bases respectively, with 15 bases between them. The CDR3 length is 16 residues.

The gene calls are TRBV7-6 and TRBJ2-5; the D gene is possibly TRBD1 (5 bases). V dropped 1 base and J dropped 4 bases, with 13 bases sitting between them. The CDR3 sequence is 15 residues long. The germline CDR1 and CDR2 sequences are SGHVS and FNYEAQ. The CDR3 DNA is TGTGCCAGCAGCTTAGGGGCCAGCCAGGGAGAGACCCAGTACTTC. Amino acids: CASSLGASQGETQYF.